This T cell receptor (beta chain) derives from a study of Ad26.COV2.S vaccination and SARS-CoV-2 variants. Study-wide context: Of the COV1001 trial arms, the Ad26.COV2.S arm included the donor. Study results and limitations: There was a possibility that the TCR breadth and depth analyses underestimated total T cell responses.

Sequencing was performed with immunoSEQ multiplex PCR; in TCRdb, only in-frame clones are kept and a portion is missing. The table lists approximately 400,000 clones, around 82% of them singletons, with 7% to 9.5% in the top ten. Germline V lookup: CDR1 SGHDT, CDR2 YYEEEE. The V segment lost 4 bases and the J segment 8 bases; nucleotides outside the gene matches: 10. CDR3 length equals 14 residues. Treatment reported: approximately 18 received Ad26.COV2.S at low or high dose, single or two shots; about five received placebo; per-sample allocation not given. Samples came from day 63 after the first vaccine or placebo injection. In Boston, an adult donor aged 18-55 years took part. A note on this clone: What it binds is unknown.

The TCR sequence derives from a person aged 18-65 years who received the Ad26.COV2.S COVID-19 vaccine or a placebo. The specimen was peripheral blood, collected in a trial of Ad26.COV2.S vaccine versus placebo. This chain uses TRBV5-6 with TRBJ1-1; 8 nucleotides align to TRBD1. CDR3 amino acids: CASSLGRGRSEAFF. The CDR3 region has the DNA TGTGCCAGCAGCCTCGGCAGGGGGCGATCCGAAGCTTTCTTT.